This TCR beta chain stems from a study of T cells after yellow fever vaccination. Study details: Those fractions that held only low numbers of cells were prepared using the SMART-Seq v4 Ultra Low Input RNA kit.

Study-level results: Clones from primary vaccination mostly reappeared after the booster (around 97% CD4, over 85% CD8). Only a minor proportion of clonotypes was detected across both CD4 and CD8 compartments.

Conversion of TCR transcripts into cDNA relied on 5'RACE template switching, which added a universal primer site and UMIs. TCRdb fed the 5' RACE reads into MiXCR, producing one record per CDR3 protein. The repertoire holds roughly 300,000 distinct CDR3 sequences, about 8.3% seen once, with 17% in the top ten. Germline CDR1 MNHEY, CDR2 SVGAGI. Between the trimmed V and J ends, which lost 0 bases and 6 bases, there was a span of 9 bases. The CDR3 has 15 amino acids. Comment on this clonotype: The target antigen is unknown.

The TCR was taken from a man between 18 and 35 years old who received the YFV17D yellow fever vaccine. The chain is built from TRBV6-5 and TRBJ1-6; no clear D gene. The material was PBMCs, obtained about 49 days after the first yellow fever vaccination. CDR3 sequence reads: CASSYSRGFNSPLHF. CDR3 sequence (DNA): TGTGCCAGCAGTTACTCTCGGGGTTTTAATTCACCCCTCCACTTT.